The 13 T cell receptor beta chains in this list originate from one sample, sequenced in a study of cytotoxic CD8 clonotypes in ibrutinib-treated CLL. Produced via immunoSEQ multiplex PCR; TCRdb's table is partial and in-frame only. The top ten hold 7.6% of the sample, which has about 140,000 clones, around 84% seen once. Sequencing used PBMCs, obtained after 36 months of ibrutinib treatment. The receptors were gathered from a human donor with chronic lymphocytic leukemia.

The chain is built from TRBV18 and TRBJ2-5; D tentatively reads TRBD1 or TRBD2 (5 bases each). CDR3 length: 15 amino acids. V dropped 6 bases and J dropped 1 base, with 15 bases sitting between them. CDR1 KGHSH and CDR2 LQKENI come from the germline V gene. In DNA, the CDR3 is TGTGCCAGCTCCCACGGGACGCAGGTCCAAGAGACCCAGTACTTC. Its translation is CASSHGTQVQETQYF.

The chain is built from TRBV5-1 and TRBJ2-7; TRBD2 matches at 7 bases. Trimming took 0 bases from V and 6 from J; bases not matched to a gene: 9. This CDR3 spans 15 amino acids. Germline V gives CDR1 SGHRS, CDR2 YFSETQ. The CDR3 is CASSLDMREHREQYF. As DNA, the CDR3 is TGCGCCAGCAGCTTGGACATGCGGGAGCACCGCGAGCAGTACTTC. The whole variable domain, filled in from reference TRBV5-1 and TRBJ2-7, reads KAGVTQTPRYLIKTRGQQVTLSCSPISGHRSVSWYQQTPGQGLQFLFEYFSETQRNKGNFPGRFSGRQFSNSRSEMNVSTLELGDSALYLCASSLDMREHREQYFGPGTRLTVT.

The chain carries TRBV5-1 and TRBJ1-2; TRBD1 is a possible D gene (5 bases). Germline assignment: CDR1 SGHRS and CDR2 YFSETQ. Trimming took 3 bases from V and 8 from J, leaving 8 bases between them. This CDR3 spans 11 amino acids. CDR3 sequence: CASSSGFGYTF. The DNA of the CDR3 is TGCGCCAGCAGCTCAGGGTTCGGCTACACCTTC.

The chain links TRBV5-4 to TRBJ2-7; 10 bases map to TRBD1. This CDR3 comprises 15 residues. V shed 3 bases and J 2 bases; nucleotides not matched to a gene: 5. Germline assignment: CDR1 SGHNT and CDR2 YYREEE (reference sequence). CDR3: CASSWGTGAPYEQYF. The CDR3 nucleotides read TGTGCCAGCAGCTGGGGGACAGGGGCCCCCTACGAGCAGTACTTC.

This clone was observed a single time. The chain has TRBV4-1 and TRBJ1-1, with TRBD1 matching 10 bases. CDR1 is MGHRA and CDR2 is YSYEKL in the germline V gene. Losses at the gene ends were 4 bases for V and 7 bases for J; bases not matched to a gene: 3. This CDR3 comprises 13 residues. CDR3 protein: CASSRQGALEAFF. The CDR3 DNA follows: TGCGCCAGCAGCCGACAGGGGGCTCTTGAAGCTTTCTTT.

The V gene is TRBV30, the J gene TRBJ1-4; tentatively, D is TRBD1 (6 bases). The germline CDR1 and CDR2 sequences are GTSNPN and SVGIG (reference sequence). The CDR3 loop spans 11 amino acids. Trimming pared 0 bases from V and 13 bases from J, leaving 9 bases between. The CDR3 sequence is CAWSVGGTLFF. For the CDR3, the DNA is TGTGCCTGGAGTGTAGGGGGAACACTGTTTTTT.

The chain couples TRBV21-1 to TRBJ1-6. TRBV21-1 is flagged as a pseudogene. This CDR3 contains 13 residues. In DNA, the CDR3 is TGTGCCAGCACCGAGGGATATAATTCACCCCTCCACTTT. Translated: CASTEGYNSPLHF.

The gene calls are TRBV19 and TRBJ1-5; TRBD1 matches at 11 bases. The CDR3 is 17 residues long. Per germline, CDR1 LNHDA and CDR2 SQIVND (reference sequence). V trimming: 1 base; J trimming: 2 bases; junction bases outside the gene matches: 4. DNA of the CDR3: TGTGCCAGTAGTATAGGGACAGGGGGCTTTCGCAATCAGCCCCAGCATTTT. This sequence encodes CASSIGTGGFRNQPQHF. The full variable domain, with the rest looked up from reference TRBV19 and TRBJ1-5, is DGGITQSPKYLFRKEGQNVTLSCEQNLNHDAMYWYRQDPGQGLRLIYYSQIVNDFQKGDIAEGYSVSREKKESFPLTVTSAQKNPTAFYLCASSIGTGGFRNQPQHFGDGTRLSIL.

The V gene is TRBV4-2, the J gene TRBJ2-3; weak D call: TRBD1 (5 bases). The CDR3 has 15 residues. The V and J ends lost 0 bases and 3 bases respectively, with 10 bases between them. Germline CDR1 and CDR2: LGHNA and YNFKEQ. As DNA, the CDR3 is TGTGCCAGCAGCCAAGAGCAGGGTGGGACAGATACGCAGTATTTT. Translated: CASSQEQGGTDTQYF.

The chain links TRBV29-1 to TRBJ1-1; D unclear. This CDR3 has 13 amino acids. Trimming shortened V by 5 bases and J by 0 bases, and 10 bases separated the two germline ends. Germline CDR1 reads SQVTM; CDR2 reads ANQGSEA. The CDR3 loop reads CSVSRTLNTEAFF. The CDR3, as DNA: TGCAGCGTTTCCCGGACCCTGAACACTGAAGCTTTCTTT.

CDR3 sequence (DNA): TGCGCCAGCAGTGCGGCCTCAGAGACCCAGTACTTC. Amino acid sequence: CASSAASETQYF. The gene calls are TRBV10-2 and TRBJ2-5; no firm D call. CDR3 size: 12 residues. The V gene lost 4 bases and the J gene lost 4 bases, with 7 bases spanning the gap. CDR1 WSHSY and CDR2 SAAADI come from the germline V gene.

This clone was seen only once. This chain joins TRBV15 and TRBJ2-5; the match to TRBD2 covers 8 bases. In germline, CDR1 is LNHNV, CDR2 YYDKDF (reference sequence). The CDR3 runs to 16 residues. J was trimmed by 0 bases and V by 1 base; bases with no gene match: 4. The CDR3 DNA reads TGTGCCACCAGCAGAGGAGGGACTAGTGACCAAGAGACCCAGTACTTC. Protein sequence: CATSRGGTSDQETQYF.

This clone showed up just a few times. The chain employs TRBV5-1 and TRBJ1-4; D remains unclear. The V and J ends lost 0 bases and 4 bases respectively, with 16 bases between them. Germline V gene lookup returns CDR1 SGHRS and CDR2 YFSETQ. The CDR3 is 17 residues long. The CDR3 region is CASSLGFYAEHNEKLFF. The CDR3 nucleotides read TGCGCCAGCAGCTTGGGGTTTTACGCGGAGCATAATGAAAAACTGTTTTTT.